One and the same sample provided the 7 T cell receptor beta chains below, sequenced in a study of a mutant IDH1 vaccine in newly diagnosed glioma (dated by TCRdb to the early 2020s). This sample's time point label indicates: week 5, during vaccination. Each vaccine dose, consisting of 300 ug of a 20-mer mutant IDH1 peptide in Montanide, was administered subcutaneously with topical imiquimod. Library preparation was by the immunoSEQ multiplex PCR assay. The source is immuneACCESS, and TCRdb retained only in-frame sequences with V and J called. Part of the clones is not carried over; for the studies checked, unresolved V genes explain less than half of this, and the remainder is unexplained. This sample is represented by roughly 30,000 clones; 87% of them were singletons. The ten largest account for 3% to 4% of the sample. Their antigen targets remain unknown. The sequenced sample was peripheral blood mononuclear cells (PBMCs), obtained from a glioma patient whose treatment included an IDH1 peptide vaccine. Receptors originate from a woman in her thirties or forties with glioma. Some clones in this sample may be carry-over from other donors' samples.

The CDR3 loop is CASKSGRNTEAFF. The CDR3 bases are TGTGCCAGTAAAAGTGGCAGGAACACTGAAGCTTTCTTT. The chain couples TRBV19 to TRBJ1-1, with D unclear. The germline CDR1 and CDR2 sequences are LNHDA and SQIVND (reference sequence). This CDR3 has 13 amino acids. V lost 7 bases to trimming and J lost 1 base, with 10 bases between them. Using reference TRBV19 and TRBJ1-1 for the parts outside the CDR3, the full variable domain is DGGITQSPKYLFRKEGQNVTLSCEQNLNHDAMYWYRQDPGQGLRLIYYSQIVNDFQKGDIAEGYSVSREKKESFPLTVTSAQKNPTAFYLCASKSGRNTEAFFGQGTRLTVV.

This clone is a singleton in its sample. The chain's CDR3 is CASSSASTDTQYF. CDR3 DNA: TGTGCCAGCAGCTCCGCTTCCACAGATACGCAGTATTTT. V usage is TRBV11-3 and J usage is TRBJ2-3; D gene uncertain. CDR1 and CDR2 (germline): SGHNT, YENEEA. The CDR3 consists of 13 residues. The ends were cut back, 4 bases at V and 2 bases at J, with 7 bases in the middle.

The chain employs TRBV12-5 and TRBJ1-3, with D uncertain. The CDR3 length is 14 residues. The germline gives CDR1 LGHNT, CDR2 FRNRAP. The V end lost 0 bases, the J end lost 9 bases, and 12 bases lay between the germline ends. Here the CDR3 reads CASGLVHLRITIYF. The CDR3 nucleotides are TGTGCTAGTGGTTTGGTACACCTCAGGATCACCATATATTTT.

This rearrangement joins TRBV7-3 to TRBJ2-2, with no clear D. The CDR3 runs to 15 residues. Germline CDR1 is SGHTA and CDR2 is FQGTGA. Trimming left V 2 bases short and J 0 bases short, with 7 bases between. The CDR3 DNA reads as TGTGCCAGCAGCTTAGCGGCAGCGAACACCGGGGAGCTGTTTTTT. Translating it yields CASSLAAANTGELFF.

The CDR3 coding sequence is TGTGCCATCAGCTCGGGACAGGGGGACGATGAGCAGTTCTTC. Its protein product is CAISSGQGDDEQFF. The J gene is TRBJ2-1, the V gene TRBV10-3, with TRBD1 matching 11 bases. The ends lost 6 bases at V and 8 bases at J; junction bases unmatched: 6. This CDR3 has 14 amino acids. The germline V gene has CDR1 ENHRY and CDR2 SYGVKD.

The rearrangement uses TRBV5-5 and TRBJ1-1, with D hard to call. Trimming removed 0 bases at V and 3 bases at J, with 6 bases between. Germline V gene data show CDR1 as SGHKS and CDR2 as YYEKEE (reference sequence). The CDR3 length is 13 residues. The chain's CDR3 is CASSLVVDTEAFF. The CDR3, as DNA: TGTGCCAGCAGCTTGGTGGTTGACACTGAAGCTTTCTTT. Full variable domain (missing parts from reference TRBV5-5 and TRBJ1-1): DAGVTQSPTHLIKTRGQQVTLRCSPISGHKSVSWYQQVLGQGPQFIFQYYEKEERGRGNFPDRFSARQFPNYSSELNVNALLLGDSALYLCASSLVVDTEAFFGQGTRLTVV.

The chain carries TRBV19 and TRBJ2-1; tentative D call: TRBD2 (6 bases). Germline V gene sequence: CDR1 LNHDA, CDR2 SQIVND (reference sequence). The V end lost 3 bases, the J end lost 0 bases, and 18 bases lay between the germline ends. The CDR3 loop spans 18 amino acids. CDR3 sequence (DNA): TGTGCCAGTAGTATCAGAGCCGGGGCGACTAGCTCCTACAATGAGCAGTTCTTC. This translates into CASSIRAGATSSYNEQFF.